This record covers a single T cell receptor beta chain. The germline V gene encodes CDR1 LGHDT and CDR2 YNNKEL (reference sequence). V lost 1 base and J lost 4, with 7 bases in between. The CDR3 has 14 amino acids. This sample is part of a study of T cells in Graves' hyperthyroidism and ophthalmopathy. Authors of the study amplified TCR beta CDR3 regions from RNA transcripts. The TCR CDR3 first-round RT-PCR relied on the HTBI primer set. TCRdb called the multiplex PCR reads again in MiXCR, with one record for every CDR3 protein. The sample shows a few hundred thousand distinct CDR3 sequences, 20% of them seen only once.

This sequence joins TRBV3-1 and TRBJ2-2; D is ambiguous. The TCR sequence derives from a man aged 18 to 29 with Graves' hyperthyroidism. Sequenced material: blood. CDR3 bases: TGTGCCAGCAGCCAAGGGTCGGGCACCGGGGAGCTGTTTTTT. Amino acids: CASSQGSGTGELFF.